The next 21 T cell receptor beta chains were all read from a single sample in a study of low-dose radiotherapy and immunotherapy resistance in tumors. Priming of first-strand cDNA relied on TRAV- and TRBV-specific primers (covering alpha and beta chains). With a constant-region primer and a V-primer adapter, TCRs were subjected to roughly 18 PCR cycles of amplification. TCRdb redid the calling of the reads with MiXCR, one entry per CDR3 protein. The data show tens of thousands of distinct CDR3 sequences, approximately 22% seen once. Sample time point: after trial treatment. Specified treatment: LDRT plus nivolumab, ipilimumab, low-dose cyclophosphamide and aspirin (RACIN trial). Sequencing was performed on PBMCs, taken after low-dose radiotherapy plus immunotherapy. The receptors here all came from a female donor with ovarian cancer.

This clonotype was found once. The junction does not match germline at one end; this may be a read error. The CDR3 spells CASSLGKGYSPLHF. DNA for the CDR3: TGTGCCAGCAGTTTAGGGAAGGGGTATTCACCCCTCCACTTT. The chain has TRBV7-9 and TRBJ1-6, with D maybe TRBD1 (5 bases). This CDR3 is built from 14 residues. The V gene's germline CDR1 is SEHNR and CDR2 FQNEAQ (reference sequence).

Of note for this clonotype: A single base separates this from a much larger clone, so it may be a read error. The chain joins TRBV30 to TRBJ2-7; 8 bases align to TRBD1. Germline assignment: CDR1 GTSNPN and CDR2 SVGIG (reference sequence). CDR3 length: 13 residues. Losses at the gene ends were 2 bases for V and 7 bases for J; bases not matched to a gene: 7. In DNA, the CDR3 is TGTGCCTGGAGTAGGGACAGGCTCAATGAGCAGTACTTC. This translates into CAWSRDRLNEQYF.

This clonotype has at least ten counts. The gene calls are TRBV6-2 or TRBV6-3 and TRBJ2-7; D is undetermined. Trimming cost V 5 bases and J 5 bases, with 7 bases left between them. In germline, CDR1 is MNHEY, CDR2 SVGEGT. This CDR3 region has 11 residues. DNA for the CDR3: TGTGCCAGCAGTGAAAGCCACGAGCAGTACTTC. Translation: CASSESHEQYF.

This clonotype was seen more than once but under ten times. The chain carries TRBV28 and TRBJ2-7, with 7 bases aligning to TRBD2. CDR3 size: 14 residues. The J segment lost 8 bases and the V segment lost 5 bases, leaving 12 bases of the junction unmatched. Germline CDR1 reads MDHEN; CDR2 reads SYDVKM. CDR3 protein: CASSPGRGGLQQYF. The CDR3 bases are TGTGCCAGCAGTCCCGGACGGGGAGGGCTGCAGCAGTACTTC.

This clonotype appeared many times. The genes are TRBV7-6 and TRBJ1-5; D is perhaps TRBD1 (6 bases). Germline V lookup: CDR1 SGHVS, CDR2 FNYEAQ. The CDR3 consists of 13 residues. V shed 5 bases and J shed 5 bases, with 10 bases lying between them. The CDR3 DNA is TGTGCCAGCAGCCAACAGGGTTATCAGCCCCAGCATTTT. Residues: CASSQQGYQPQHF.

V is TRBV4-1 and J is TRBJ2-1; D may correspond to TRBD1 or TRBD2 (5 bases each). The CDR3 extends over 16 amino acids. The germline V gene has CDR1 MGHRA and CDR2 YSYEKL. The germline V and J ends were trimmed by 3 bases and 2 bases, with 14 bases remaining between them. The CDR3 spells CASSQPGRDPYNEQFF. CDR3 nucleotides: TGCGCCAGCAGCCAGCCTGGCAGGGACCCCTACAATGAGCAGTTCTTC.

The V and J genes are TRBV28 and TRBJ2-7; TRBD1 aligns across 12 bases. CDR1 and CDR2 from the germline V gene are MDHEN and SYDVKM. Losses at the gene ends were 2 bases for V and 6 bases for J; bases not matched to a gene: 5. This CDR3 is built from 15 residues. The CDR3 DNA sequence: TGTGCCAGCAGTTTACTCGGGACAGGGGGCTCCGAGCAGTACTTC. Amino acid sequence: CASSLLGTGGSEQYF.

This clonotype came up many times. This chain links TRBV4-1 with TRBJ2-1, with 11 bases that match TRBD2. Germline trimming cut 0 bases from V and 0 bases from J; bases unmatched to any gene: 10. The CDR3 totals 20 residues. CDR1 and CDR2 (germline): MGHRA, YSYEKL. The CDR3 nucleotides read TGCGCCAGCAGCCAAGATTTGGGCCTAGCGGGAGGACCCTCCTACAATGAGCAGTTCTTC. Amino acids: CASSQDLGLAGGPSYNEQFF.

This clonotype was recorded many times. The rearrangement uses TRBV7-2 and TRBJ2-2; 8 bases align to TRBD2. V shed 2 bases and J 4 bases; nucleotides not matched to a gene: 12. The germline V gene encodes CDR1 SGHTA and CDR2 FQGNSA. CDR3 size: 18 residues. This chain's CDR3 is CASSLTPGGPSGTGELFF. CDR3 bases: TGTGCCAGCAGCTTAACTCCGGGAGGGCCCTCGGGCACCGGGGAGCTGTTTTTT.

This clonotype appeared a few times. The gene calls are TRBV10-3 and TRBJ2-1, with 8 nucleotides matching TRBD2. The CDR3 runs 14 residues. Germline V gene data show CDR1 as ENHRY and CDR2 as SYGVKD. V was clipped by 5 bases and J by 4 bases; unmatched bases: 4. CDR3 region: CAISWTSSYNEQFF. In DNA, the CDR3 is TGTGCCATCAGTTGGACTAGCAGTTACAATGAGCAGTTCTTC.

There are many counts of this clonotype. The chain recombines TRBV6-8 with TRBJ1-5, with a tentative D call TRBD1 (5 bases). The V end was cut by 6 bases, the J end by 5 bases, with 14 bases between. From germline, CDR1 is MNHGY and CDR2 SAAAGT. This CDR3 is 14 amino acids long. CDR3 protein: CASSRGQGYQPQHF. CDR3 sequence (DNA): TGTGCCAGCAGCCGCGGTCAGGGTTATCAGCCCCAGCATTTT.

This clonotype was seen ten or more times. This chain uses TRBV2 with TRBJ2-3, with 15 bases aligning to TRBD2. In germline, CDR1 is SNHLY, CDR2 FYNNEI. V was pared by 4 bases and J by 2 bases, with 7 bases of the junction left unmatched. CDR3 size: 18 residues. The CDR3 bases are TGTGCCAGCAGTGTATCCGGGACTAGCGGGAGGAACACAGATACGCAGTATTTT. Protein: CASSVSGTSGRNTDTQYF.

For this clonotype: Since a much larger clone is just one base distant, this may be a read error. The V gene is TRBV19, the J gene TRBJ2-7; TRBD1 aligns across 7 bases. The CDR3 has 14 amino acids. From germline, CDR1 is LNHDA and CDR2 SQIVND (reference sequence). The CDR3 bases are TGTGCCAGTAGTATCCACAGGGGCACCTACGAGCAGGACTTC. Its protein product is CASSIHRGTYEQDF.

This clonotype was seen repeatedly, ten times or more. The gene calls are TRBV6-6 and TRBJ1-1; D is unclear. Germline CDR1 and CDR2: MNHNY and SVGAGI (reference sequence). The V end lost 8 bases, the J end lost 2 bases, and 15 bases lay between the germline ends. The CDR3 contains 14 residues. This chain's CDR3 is CASLEVGKNTEAFF. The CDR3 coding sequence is TGTGCCAGCCTAGAGGTCGGTAAAAACACTGAAGCTTTCTTT.

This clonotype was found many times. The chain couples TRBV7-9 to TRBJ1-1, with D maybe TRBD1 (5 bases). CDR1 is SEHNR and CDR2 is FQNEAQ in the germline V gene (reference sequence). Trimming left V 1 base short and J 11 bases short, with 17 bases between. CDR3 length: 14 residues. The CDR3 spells CASSLVTAEEIAFF. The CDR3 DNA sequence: TGTGCCAGCAGCTTAGTGACAGCGGAAGAGATTGCTTTCTTT.

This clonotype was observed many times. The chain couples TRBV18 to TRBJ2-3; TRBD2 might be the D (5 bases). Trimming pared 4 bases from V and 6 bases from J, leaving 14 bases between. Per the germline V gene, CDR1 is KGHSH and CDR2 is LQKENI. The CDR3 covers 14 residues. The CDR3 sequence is CASSRRGLSDTQYF. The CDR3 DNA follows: TGTGCCAGCTCACGGCGAGGACTCTCGGATACGCAGTATTTT.

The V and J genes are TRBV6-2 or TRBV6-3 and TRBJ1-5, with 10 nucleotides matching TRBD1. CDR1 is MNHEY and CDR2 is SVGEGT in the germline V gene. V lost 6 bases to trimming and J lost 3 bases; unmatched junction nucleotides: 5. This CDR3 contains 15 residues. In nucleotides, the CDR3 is TGTGCCAGCAGACAGGGACAGGGGAACAATCAGCCCCAGCATTTT. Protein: CASRQGQGNNQPQHF.

This chain's CDR3 is CASSLGRRTANTGELFF. CDR3 nucleotides: TGTGCCAGCAGCTTAGGACGACGTACCGCGAACACCGGGGAGCTGTTTTTT. The rearrangement uses TRBV7-8 and TRBJ2-2; no firm D call. Trimming shortened V by 1 base and J by 0 bases, and 12 bases separated the two germline ends. Germline V gene lookup returns CDR1 SGHVS and CDR2 FQNEAQ. This CDR3 is 17 amino acids long.

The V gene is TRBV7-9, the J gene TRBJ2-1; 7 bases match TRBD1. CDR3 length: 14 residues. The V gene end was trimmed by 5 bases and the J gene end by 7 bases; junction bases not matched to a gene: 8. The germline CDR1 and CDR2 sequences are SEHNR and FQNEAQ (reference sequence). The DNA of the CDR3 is TGTGCCAGCAGCGTTACAGGGGTGGGAAATGAGCAGTTCTTC. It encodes CASSVTGVGNEQFF.

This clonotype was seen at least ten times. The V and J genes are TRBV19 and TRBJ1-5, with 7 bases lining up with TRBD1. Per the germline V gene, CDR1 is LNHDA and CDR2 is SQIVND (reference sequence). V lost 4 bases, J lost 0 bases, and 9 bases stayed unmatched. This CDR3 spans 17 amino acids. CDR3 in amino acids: CASSTRDRRYSNQPQHF. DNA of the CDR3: TGTGCCAGTAGTACTCGGGACAGAAGATATAGCAATCAGCCCCAGCATTTT.

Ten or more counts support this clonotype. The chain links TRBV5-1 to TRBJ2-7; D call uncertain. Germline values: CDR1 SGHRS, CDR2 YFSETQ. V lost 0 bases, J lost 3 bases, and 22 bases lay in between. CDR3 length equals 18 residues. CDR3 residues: CASSLAPGSPSNYYEQYF. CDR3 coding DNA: TGCGCCAGCAGCTTGGCCCCGGGCAGCCCCTCAAACTACTACGAGCAGTACTTC.